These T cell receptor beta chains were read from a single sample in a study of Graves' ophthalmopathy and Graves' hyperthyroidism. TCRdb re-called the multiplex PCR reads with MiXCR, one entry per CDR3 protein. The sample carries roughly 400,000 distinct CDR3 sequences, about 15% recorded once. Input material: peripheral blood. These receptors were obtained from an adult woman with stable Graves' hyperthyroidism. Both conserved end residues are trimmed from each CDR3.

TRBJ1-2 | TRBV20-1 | SAKSTGGRGGDGYT
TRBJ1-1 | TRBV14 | ASSQEGVWAGRVSTEAF
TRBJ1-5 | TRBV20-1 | SASVGILNQPQH
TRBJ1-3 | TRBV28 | ASSSRLRLTSGNTIY
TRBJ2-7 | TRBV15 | ATSRSGRYEQY
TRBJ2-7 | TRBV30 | AWSWDNSYEQY
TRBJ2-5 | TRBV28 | ASSSMVGSVTETQY
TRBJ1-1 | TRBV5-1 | ASSSQGAGTEAF
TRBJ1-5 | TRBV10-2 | ASSPDRTQPHH
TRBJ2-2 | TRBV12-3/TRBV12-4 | ASSFRQTNTGELF
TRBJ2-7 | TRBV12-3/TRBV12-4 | ASSSTSGKWDEQY
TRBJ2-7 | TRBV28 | ASTALGRDEQY
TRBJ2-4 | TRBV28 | ASSRPANIQY
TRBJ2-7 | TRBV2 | ASISRWWEQY
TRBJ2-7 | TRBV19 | ASRQGVVNGEQY
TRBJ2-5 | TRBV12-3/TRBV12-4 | ASSFGGRSQETQY
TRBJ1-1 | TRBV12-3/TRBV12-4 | ASRGLLPHTEAF
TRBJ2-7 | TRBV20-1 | SARDLSLAETYEQY
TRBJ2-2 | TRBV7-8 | ATSPRTDSNTGELF
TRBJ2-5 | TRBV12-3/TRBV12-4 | ASSRPWDGQETQY
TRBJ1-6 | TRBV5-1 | ASSYGQGYNSPLH
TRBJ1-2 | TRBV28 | ASRPTGTGYGYT
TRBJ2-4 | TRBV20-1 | SASPGAGGAKNIQY
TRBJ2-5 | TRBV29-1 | SVRLAGEETQY
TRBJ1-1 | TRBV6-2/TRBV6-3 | ASRGLNTEAF
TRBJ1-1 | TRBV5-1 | ASSYLQGPESL
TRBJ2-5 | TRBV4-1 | ASSPLSGTQY
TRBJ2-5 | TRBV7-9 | ASSLEAAQETQY
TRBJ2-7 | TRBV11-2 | ASSSRTSGEQY